This T cell receptor (beta chain) is from a study of T cell responses to AZD1222 COVID-19 vaccine. Study-wide findings and caveats: Regions 160-218 and 743-854 dominated among vaccine-associated CD4 TCRs spanning spike.

As concerns this clone: Its antigen remains unknown.

Repertoires were generated with immunoSEQ multiplex PCR, while TCRdb's copy carries only in-frame clones and drops some. Of 150,000 to 200,000 clones detected, 70% to 90% appear once; the ten largest clones hold roughly 6%. The material was peripheral blood, obtained on day 0 of AZD1222 vaccination. The source of this sequence is an adult in good health.

CDR3 nucleotides: TGTGCCAGCGGGACCCAATTGGCAGATACGCAGTATTTT. This encodes CASGTQLADTQYF. The V call is TRBV11-2, the J call TRBJ2-3, with D perhaps given as TRBD1 or TRBD2 (5 bases each). CDR1 is SGHAT and CDR2 is FQNNGV in the germline V gene. The CDR3 length is 13 residues. Between the trimmed V and J ends, which lost 8 bases and 4 bases, there was a span of 13 bases.